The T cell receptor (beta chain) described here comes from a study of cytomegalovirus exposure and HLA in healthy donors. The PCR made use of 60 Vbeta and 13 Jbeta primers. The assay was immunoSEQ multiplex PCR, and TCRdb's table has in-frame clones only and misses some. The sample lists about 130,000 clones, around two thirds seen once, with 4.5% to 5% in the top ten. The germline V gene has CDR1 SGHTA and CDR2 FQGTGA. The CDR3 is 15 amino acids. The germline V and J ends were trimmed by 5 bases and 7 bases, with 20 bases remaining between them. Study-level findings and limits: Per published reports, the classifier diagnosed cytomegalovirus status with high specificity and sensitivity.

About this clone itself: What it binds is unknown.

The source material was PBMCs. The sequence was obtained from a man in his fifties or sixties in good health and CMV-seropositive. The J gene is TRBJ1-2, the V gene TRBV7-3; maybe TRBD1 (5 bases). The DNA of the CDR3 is TGTGCCAGCAGCCCGTCCGGGAGGGGACGTGGTGGCTACACCTTC. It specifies CASSPSGRGRGGYTF.